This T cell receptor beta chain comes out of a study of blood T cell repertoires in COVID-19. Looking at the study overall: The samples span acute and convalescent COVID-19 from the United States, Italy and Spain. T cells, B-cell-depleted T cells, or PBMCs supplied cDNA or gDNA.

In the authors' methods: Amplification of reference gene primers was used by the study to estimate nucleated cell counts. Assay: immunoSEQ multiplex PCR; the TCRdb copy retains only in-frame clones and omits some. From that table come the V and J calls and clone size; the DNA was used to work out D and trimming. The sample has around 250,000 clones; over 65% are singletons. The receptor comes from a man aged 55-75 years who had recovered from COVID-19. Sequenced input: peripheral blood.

CDR3 amino acids: CASSSLRGGASTDTQYF. The CDR3 DNA sequence: TGTGCCAGTAGTAGCCTAAGGGGGGGGGCTAGCACAGATACGCAGTATTTT. V gene TRBV19 combines with J gene TRBJ2-3; a weak D match, TRBD2 (7 bases). CDR3 length equals 17 residues. V was cut by 4 bases and J by 0 bases, with 17 bases left in between. Looked up from germline, CDR1 is LNHDA and CDR2 is SQIVND (reference sequence). Looking up the rest from reference TRBV19 and TRBJ2-3 gives the full variable domain: DGGITQSPKYLFRKEGQNVTLSCEQNLNHDAMYWYRQDPGQGLRLIYYSQIVNDFQKGDIAEGYSVSREKKESFPLTVTSAQKNPTAFYLCASSSLRGGASTDTQYFGPGTRLTVL.